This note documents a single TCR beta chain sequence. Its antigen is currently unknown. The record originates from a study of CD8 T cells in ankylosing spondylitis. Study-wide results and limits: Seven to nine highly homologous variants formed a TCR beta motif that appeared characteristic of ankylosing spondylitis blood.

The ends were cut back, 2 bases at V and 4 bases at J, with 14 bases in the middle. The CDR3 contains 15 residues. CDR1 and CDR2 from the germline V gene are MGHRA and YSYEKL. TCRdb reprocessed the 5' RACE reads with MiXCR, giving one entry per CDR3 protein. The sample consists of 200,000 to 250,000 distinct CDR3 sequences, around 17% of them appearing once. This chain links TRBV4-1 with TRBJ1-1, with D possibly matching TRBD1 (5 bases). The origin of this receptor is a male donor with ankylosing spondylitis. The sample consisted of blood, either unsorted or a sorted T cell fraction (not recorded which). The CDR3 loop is CASSQTGPWGTEAFF. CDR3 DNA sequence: TGCGCCAGCAGCCAAACGGGACCCTGGGGCACTGAAGCTTTCTTT.